One and the same sample provided the 24 T cell receptor beta chains below, sequenced in a study of T cells in localized non-small cell lung cancer. Assay used: immunoSEQ multiplex PCR; TCRdb lists only in-frame clones, some missing. The sample holds fewer than 40,000 clones, around 84% seen once. The specimen comprised peripheral blood, sampled before any cancer treatment. These TCRs come from a male donor older than 55 with stage II squamous cell lung carcinoma.

The V call is TRBV5-4, the J call TRBJ2-1; TRBD2 matches 13 bases. The CDR3 covers 15 residues. Germline assignment: CDR1 SGHNT and CDR2 YYREEE (reference sequence). Losses at the gene ends were 4 bases for V and 6 bases for J; bases not matched to a gene: 4. The CDR3 region has the DNA TGTGCCAGCAGCCGGACTAGCGGGAGCATCAATGAGCAGTTCTTC. This codes for CASSRTSGSINEQFF.

The CDR3 here is CASSLGQGNYEQYF. The CDR3 bases are TGTGCCAGCAGCTTGGGCCAGGGTAACTACGAGCAGTACTTC. This chain connects TRBV5-5 to TRBJ2-7, with D possibly TRBD1 on 5 matching bases. V was cut by 0 bases and J by 3 bases, with 10 bases left in between. CDR1 and CDR2 from the germline V gene are SGHKS and YYEKEE (reference sequence). CDR3 length equals 14 residues.

The sample holds one count of this clone. This rearrangement joins TRBV29-1 to TRBJ2-1, with a possible D match to TRBD1 (6 bases). The CDR3 is 15 residues long. Germline CDR1 SQVTM, CDR2 ANQGSEA. The V and J ends lost 2 bases and 5 bases respectively, with 16 bases between them. The CDR3 loop is CSVEYVGGPDNEQFF. The CDR3, as DNA: TGCAGCGTTGAATATGTAGGGGGACCAGACAATGAGCAGTTCTTC.

This rearrangement joins TRBV19 to TRBJ1-1, with TRBD1 matching 8 bases. Trimming took 5 bases from V and 4 from J; bases not matched to a gene: 3. The CDR3 loop spans 13 amino acids. Per germline, CDR1 LNHDA and CDR2 SQIVND (reference sequence). This CDR3 reads CASSPDRGTEAFF. The CDR3 DNA sequence: TGTGCCAGTAGTCCAGACAGGGGCACTGAAGCTTTCTTT.

The V and J genes are TRBV4-1 and TRBJ2-3; D is unclear. This CDR3 spans 14 amino acids. The germline V gene has CDR1 MGHRA and CDR2 YSYEKL. Deletions cut 0 bases from V and 7 bases from J, with 11 bases between. The chain's CDR3 is CASSQDHSSNTQYF. The CDR3 DNA reads as TGCGCCAGCAGCCAAGATCACAGCAGCAATACGCAGTATTTT.

V gene TRBV7-9 combines with J gene TRBJ1-4; no clear D gene. The V end was cut by 4 bases, the J end by 4 bases, with 13 bases between. Per germline, CDR1 SEHNR and CDR2 FQNEAQ (reference sequence). CDR3 length: 15 residues. In DNA, the CDR3 is TGTGCCAGCAGCTCCACGAAGCATCATAATGAAAAACTGTTTTTT. It codes for CASSSTKHHNEKLFF.

V and J are TRBV5-1 and TRBJ2-1, with a weak D call TRBD1 (5 bases). Germline V gives CDR1 SGHRS, CDR2 YFSETQ. Trimming removed 4 bases at V and 5 bases at J, with 13 bases between. The CDR3 spans 14 residues. CDR3: CASSTMGRDNEQFF. CDR3 sequence (DNA): TGCGCCAGCAGCACCATGGGCAGGGACAATGAGCAGTTCTTC.

The V call is TRBV7-9, the J call TRBJ2-1; D gene uncertain. The CDR3 has 17 residues. CDR1 and CDR2 from the germline V gene are SEHNR and FQNEAQ (reference sequence). Trimming cost V 5 bases and J 4 bases, with 21 bases left between them. Here the CDR3 reads CASSPRFGPLLYNEQFF. DNA for the CDR3: TGTGCCAGCAGCCCCCGGTTTGGGCCCCTATTATACAATGAGCAGTTCTTC. The full variable domain, rest sourced from reference TRBV7-9 and TRBJ2-1, is DTGVSQNPRHKITKRGQNVTFRCDPISEHNRLYWYRQTLGQGPEFLTYFQNEAQLEKSRLLSDRFSAERPKGSFSTLEIQRTEQGDSAMYLCASSPRFGPLLYNEQFFGPGTRLTVL.

This clone was found a few times. The chain uses TRBV18 and TRBJ2-6; 8 nucleotides align to TRBD1. The junction had 2 bases not matched to a gene; V was cut back by 0 bases and J by 1 base. The CDR3 length is 17 residues. Germline lookup yields CDR1 KGHSH and CDR2 LQKENI. DNA for the CDR3: TGTGCCAGCTCACCACCTGGACAGGGTTCTGGGGCCAACGTCCTGACTTTC. Encoded protein: CASSPPGQGSGANVLTF.

CDR3 DNA sequence: TGTGCCAGCAGCTTATTAGTTCACTACGAGCAGTACTTC. Amino acids: CASSLLVHYEQYF. The chain has TRBV11-3 and TRBJ2-7; D remains unclear. The CDR3 length is 13 residues. Trimming pared 2 bases from V and 3 bases from J, leaving 8 bases between. The germline V gene encodes CDR1 SGHNT and CDR2 YENEEA.

The chain uses TRBV25-1 and TRBJ1-4; 8 nucleotides line up with TRBD1. V dropped 2 bases and J dropped 5; count of bases not matched to a gene: 4. Germline loops: CDR1 MGHDK, CDR2 SYGVNS. The CDR3 has 15 residues. CDR3 sequence: CASSERTGSNEKLFF. The DNA of the CDR3 is TGTGCCAGCAGTGAACGGACAGGGAGCAATGAAAAACTGTTTTTT.

V usage is TRBV6-5 and J usage is TRBJ2-1; 7 positions match TRBD2. From germline, CDR1 is MNHEY and CDR2 SVGAGI. CDR3 size: 11 residues. Germline trimming cut 4 bases from V and 10 bases from J; bases unmatched to any gene: 1. Written as DNA, the CDR3 is TGTGCCAGCAGTTCCGGGAGGGAGCAGTTCTTC. Translating gives CASSSGREQFF.

The rearrangement links TRBV2 to TRBJ1-2, with a weak D call TRBD1 (5 bases). V was clipped by 11 bases and J by 2 bases, with 12 bases between them. The CDR3 has 12 amino acids. CDR1 and CDR2 (germline): SNHLY, FYNNEI. CDR3 sequence reads: CAGGTDNYGYTF. DNA for the CDR3: TGTGCCGGGGGTACCGACAACTATGGCTACACCTTC.

The sample holds a few counts of this clone. The chain has TRBV5-4 and TRBJ1-6; 10 bases fit TRBD1. This CDR3 is built from 15 residues. Germline CDR1 SGHNT, CDR2 YYREEE (reference sequence). The V and J ends lost 1 base and 9 bases, in that order; junction bases with no gene match: 4. CDR3 sequence: CASSLRTGGTSPLHF. As DNA, the CDR3 is TGTGCCAGCAGCTTGAGGACAGGGGGGACTTCACCCCTCCACTTT.

This clone has a handful of counts. This chain connects TRBV28 to TRBJ1-4; 8 bases match TRBD1. The CDR3 runs to 13 residues. With V trimmed by 7 bases and J by 7 bases, 5 bases remained unmatched. CDR1 is MDHEN, CDR2 SYDVKM, per germline. CDR3 bases: TGTGCCAGCACCGGGACAGGTATTGAAAAACTGTTTTTT. Translated: CASTGTGIEKLFF.

The chain joins TRBV28 to TRBJ1-1, with D possibly TRBD1 on 5 matching bases. The CDR3 is 14 amino acids. The V end lost 4 bases, the J end lost 1 base, and 10 bases lay between the germline ends. The germline CDR1 and CDR2 sequences are MDHEN and SYDVKM. The CDR3 reads CASSYSDRNTEAFF. The CDR3 DNA sequence: TGTGCCAGCAGTTACTCAGACAGGAACACTGAAGCTTTCTTT.

The J gene is TRBJ2-3, the V gene TRBV2, with 9 nucleotides matching TRBD2. Trimming at V came to 7 bases and at J to 4 bases, leaving 9 bases not matched to a gene. Germline V lookup: CDR1 SNHLY, CDR2 FYNNEI. The CDR3 runs to 15 residues. CDR3: CASTPGGGGSDTQYF. In DNA, the CDR3 is TGTGCCAGCACCCCAGGCGGGGGGGGGTCAGATACGCAGTATTTT.

The chain carries TRBV2 and TRBJ1-4; D remains unclear. Trimming took 2 bases from V and 5 from J, leaving 9 bases between them. Looked up from germline, CDR1 is SNHLY and CDR2 is FYNNEI. CDR3 length: 14 amino acids. The CDR3 coding sequence is TGTGCCAGCAGTGAAACGAGACTAAATGAAAAACTGTTTTTT. It encodes CASSETRLNEKLFF.

The J gene is TRBJ2-1, the V gene TRBV7-2; D gene unclear. This CDR3 region has 11 residues. V was pared by 4 bases and J by 6 bases, with 4 bases between. CDR1 is SGHTA and CDR2 is FQGNSA in the germline V gene. The CDR3 region is CASSSPNEQFF. The CDR3 DNA reads TGTGCCAGCAGCTCCCCCAATGAGCAGTTCTTC.

V and J are TRBV5-1 and TRBJ2-5; possible D gene TRBD1, 6 bases. This CDR3 region has 13 residues. Germline lookup yields CDR1 SGHRS and CDR2 YFSETQ. V was shortened by 9 bases and J by 1 base, with 13 bases between the two germline ends. CDR3 region: CATSGTIQETQYF. The CDR3 coding sequence is TGCGCCACCTCCGGGACAATCCAAGAGACCCAGTACTTC.

The chain is built from TRBV7-9 and TRBJ1-5; no clear D gene. Looked up from germline, CDR1 is SEHNR and CDR2 is FQNEAQ (reference sequence). The CDR3 covers 14 residues. V was cut by 5 bases and J by 1 base, with 9 bases left in between. The CDR3: CASSTAGSNQPQHF. Written as DNA, the CDR3 is TGTGCCAGCAGCACAGCGGGGAGCAATCAGCCCCAGCATTTT.

This clone occurred once. The chain combines TRBV9 with TRBJ2-3; no clear D gene. Trimming pared 0 bases from V and 1 base from J, leaving 9 bases between. CDR1 is SGDLS, CDR2 YYNGEE, per germline. CDR3 size: 15 residues. The DNA of the CDR3 is TGTGCCAGCAGCGTAGCCCTTACTGGCACAGATACGCAGTATTTT. As protein: CASSVALTGTDTQYF.

The CDR3 sequence is CASRQTATNEKLFF. The CDR3 coding sequence is TGTGCCAGCAGACAGACGGCAACTAATGAAAAACTGTTTTTT. This sequence joins TRBV4-2 and TRBJ1-4, with D uncertain. The CDR3 consists of 14 residues. Germline CDR1 reads LGHNA; CDR2 reads YNFKEQ. Between the trimmed V and J ends, which lost 6 bases and 0 bases, there was a span of 8 bases.

A remark on this clone: The sample has other DNA sequences that encode this CDR3 too. The chain joins TRBV5-4 to TRBJ1-1; 7 nucleotides agree with TRBD1. The CDR3 is made up of 13 amino acids. CDR1 SGHNT and CDR2 YYREEE come from the germline V gene (reference sequence). The ends lost 4 bases at V and 1 base at J; junction bases unmatched: 1. Written as DNA, the CDR3 is TGTGCCAGCAGCCGGACAGGGAACACTGAAGCTTTCTTT. This gives the protein CASSRTGNTEAFF. The complete variable domain, with remaining parts taken from reference TRBV5-4 and TRBJ1-1, reads ETGVTQSPTHLIKTRGQQVTLRCSSQSGHNTVSWYQQALGQGPQFIFQYYREEENGRGNFPPRFSGLQFPNYSSELNVNALELDDSALYLCASSRTGNTEAFFGQGTRLTVV.